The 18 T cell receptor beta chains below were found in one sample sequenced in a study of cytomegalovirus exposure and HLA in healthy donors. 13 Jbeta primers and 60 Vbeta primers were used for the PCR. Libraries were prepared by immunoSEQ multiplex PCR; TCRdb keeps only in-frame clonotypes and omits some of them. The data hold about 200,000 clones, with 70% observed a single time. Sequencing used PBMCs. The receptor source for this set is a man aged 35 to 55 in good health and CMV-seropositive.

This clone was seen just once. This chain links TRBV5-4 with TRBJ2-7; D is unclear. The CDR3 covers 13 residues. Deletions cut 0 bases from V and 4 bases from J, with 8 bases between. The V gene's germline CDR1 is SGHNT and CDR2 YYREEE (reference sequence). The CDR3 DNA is TGTGCCAGCAGCTTGGGAGGTGGGTACGAGCAGTACTTC. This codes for CASSLGGGYEQYF.

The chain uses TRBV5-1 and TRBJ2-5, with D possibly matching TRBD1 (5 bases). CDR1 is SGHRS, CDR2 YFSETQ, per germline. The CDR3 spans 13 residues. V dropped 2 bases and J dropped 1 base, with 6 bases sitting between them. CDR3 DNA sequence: TGCGCCAGCAGCTTACAGGTCCAAGAGACCCAGTACTTC. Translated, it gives CASSLQVQETQYF.

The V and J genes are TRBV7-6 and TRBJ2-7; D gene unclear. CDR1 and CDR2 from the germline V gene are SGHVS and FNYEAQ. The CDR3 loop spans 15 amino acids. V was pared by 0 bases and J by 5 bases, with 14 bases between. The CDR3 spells CASSLAGFPMDEQYF. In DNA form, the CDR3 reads TGTGCCAGCAGCTTAGCGGGCTTCCCGATGGACGAGCAGTACTTC. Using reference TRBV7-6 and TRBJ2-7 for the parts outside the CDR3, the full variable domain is GAGVSQSPRYKVTKRGQDVALRCDPISGHVSLYWYRQALGQGPEFLTYFNYEAQQDKSGLPNDRFSAERPEGSISTLTIQRTEQRDSAMYRCASSLAGFPMDEQYFGPGTRLTVT.

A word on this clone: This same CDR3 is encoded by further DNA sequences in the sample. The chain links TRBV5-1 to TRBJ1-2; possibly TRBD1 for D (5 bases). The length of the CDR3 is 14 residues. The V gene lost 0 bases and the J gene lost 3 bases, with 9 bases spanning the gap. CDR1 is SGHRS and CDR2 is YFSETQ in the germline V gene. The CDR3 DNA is TGCGCCAGCAGCTTGGCTGGGGGGGACTATGGCTACACCTTC. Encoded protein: CASSLAGGDYGYTF. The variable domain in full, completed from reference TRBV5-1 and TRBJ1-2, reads KAGVTQTPRYLIKTRGQQVTLSCSPISGHRSVSWYQQTPGQGLQFLFEYFSETQRNKGNFPGRFSGRQFSNSRSEMNVSTLELGDSALYLCASSLAGGDYGYTFGSGTRLTVV.

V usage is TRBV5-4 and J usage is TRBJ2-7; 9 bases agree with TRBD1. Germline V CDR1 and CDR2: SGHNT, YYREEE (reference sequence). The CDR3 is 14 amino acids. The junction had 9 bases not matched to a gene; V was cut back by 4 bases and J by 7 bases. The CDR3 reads CASSLGDRVREQYF. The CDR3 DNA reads TGTGCCAGCAGCCTAGGGGACAGGGTTAGGGAGCAGTACTTC.

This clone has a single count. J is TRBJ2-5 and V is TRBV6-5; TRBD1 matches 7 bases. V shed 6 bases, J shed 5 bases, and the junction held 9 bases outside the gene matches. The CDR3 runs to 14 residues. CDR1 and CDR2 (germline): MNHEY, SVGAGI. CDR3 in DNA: TGTGCCAGCAGAGCGACAGGGTCTGTGGAGACCCAGTACTTC. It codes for CASRATGSVETQYF.

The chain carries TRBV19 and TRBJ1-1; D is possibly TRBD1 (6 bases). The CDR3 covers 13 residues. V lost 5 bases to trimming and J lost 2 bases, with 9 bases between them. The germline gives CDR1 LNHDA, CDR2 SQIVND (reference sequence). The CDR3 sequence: CASSEGVNTEAFF. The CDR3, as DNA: TGTGCCAGTAGTGAGGGGGTCAACACTGAAGCTTTCTTT.

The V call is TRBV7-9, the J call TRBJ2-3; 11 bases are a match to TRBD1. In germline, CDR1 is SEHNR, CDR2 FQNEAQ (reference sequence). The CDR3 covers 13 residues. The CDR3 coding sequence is TGTTCCTGCCGGACAGGGGGCGGTGATACGCAGTATTTT. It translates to CSCRTGGGDTQYF.

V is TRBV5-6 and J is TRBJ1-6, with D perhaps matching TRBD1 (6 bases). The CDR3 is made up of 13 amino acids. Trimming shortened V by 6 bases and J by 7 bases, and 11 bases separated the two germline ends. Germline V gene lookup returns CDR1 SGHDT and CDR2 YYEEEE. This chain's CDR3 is CASTNTGNSPLHF. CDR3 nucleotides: TGTGCCAGCACAAACACAGGGAATTCACCCCTCCACTTT.

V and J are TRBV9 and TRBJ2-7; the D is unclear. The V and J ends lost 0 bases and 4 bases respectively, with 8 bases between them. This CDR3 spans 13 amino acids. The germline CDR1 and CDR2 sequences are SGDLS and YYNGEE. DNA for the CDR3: TGTGCCAGCAGCGTAGGGGCCCATTACGAGCAGTACTTC. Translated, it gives CASSVGAHYEQYF. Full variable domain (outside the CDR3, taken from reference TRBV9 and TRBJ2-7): DSGVTQTPKHLITATGQRVTLRCSPRSGDLSVYWYQQSLDQGLQFLIQYYNGEERAKGNILERFSAQQFPDLHSELNLSSLELGDSALYFCASSVGAHYEQYFGPGTRLTVT.

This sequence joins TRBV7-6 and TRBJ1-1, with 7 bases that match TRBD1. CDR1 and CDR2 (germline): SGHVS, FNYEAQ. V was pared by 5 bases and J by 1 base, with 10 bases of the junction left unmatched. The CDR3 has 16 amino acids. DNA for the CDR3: TGTGCCAGCAGCCACGGTAGTAGGACAGGGAACACTGAAGCTTTCTTT. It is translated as CASSHGSRTGNTEAFF.

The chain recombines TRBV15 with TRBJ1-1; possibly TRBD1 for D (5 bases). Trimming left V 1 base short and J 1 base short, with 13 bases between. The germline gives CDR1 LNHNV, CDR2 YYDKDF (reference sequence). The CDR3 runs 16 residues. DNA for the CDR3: TGTGCCACCAGCAGAGCCCGGGCCGGGGGGAACACTGAAGCTTTCTTT. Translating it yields CATSRARAGGNTEAFF. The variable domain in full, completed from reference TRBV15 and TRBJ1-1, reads DAMVIQNPRYQVTQFGKPVTLSCSQTLNHNVMYWYQQKSSQAPKLLFHYYDKDFNNEADTPDNFQSRRPNTSFCFLDIRSPGLGDTAMYLCATSRARAGGNTEAFFGQGTRLTVV.

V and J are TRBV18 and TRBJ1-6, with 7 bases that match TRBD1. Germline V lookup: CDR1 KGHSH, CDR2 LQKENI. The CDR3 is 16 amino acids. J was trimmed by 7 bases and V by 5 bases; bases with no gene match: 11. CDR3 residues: CASSSEIGTENSPLHF. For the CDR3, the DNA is TGTGCCAGCTCATCAGAGATCGGGACAGAAAATTCACCCCTCCACTTT.

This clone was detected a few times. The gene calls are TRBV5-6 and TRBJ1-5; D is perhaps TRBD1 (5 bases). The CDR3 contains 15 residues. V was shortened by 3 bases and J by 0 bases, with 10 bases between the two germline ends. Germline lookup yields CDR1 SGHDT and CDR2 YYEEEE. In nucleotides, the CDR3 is TGTGCCAGCAGCTGGGGGGGGAATAGCAATCAGCCCCAGCATTTT. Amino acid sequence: CASSWGGNSNQPQHF.

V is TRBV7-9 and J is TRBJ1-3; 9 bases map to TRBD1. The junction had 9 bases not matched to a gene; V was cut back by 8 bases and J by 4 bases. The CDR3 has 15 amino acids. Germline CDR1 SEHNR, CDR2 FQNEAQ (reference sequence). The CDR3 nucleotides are TGTGCCAGCGGACCAAGGACAGGGGTCGGAAACACCATATATTTT. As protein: CASGPRTGVGNTIYF.

For the CDR3, the DNA is TGTGCCAGCAGTGAAGAAAGGGGGCAGTACTTC. Its protein product is CASSEERGQYF. The rearrangement links TRBV6-1 to TRBJ2-7; TRBD1 is a possible D gene (5 bases). The germline V gene encodes CDR1 MNHNS and CDR2 SASEGT. Trimming stripped 1 base from V and 9 bases from J, with 7 bases between. The CDR3 is made up of 11 amino acids.

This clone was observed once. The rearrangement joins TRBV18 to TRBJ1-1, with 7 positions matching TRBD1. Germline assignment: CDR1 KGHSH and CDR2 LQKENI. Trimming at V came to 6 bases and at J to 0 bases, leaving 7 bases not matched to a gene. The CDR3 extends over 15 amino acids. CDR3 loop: CASSSRGPVNTEAFF. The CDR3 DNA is TGTGCCAGCTCTTCAAGGGGGCCTGTGAACACTGAAGCTTTCTTT.

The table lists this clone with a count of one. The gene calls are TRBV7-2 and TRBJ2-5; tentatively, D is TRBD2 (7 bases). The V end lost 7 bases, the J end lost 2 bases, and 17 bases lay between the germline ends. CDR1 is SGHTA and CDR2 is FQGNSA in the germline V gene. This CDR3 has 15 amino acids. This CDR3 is CASTLRGAAQETQYF. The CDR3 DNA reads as TGTGCCAGCACCCTCCGGGGGGCAGCGCAAGAGACCCAGTACTTC.